Sequencing of this TCR beta chain was carried out in a study of cytomegalovirus exposure and HLA in healthy donors. This clone has just one count. Primers included in the PCR were 60 Vbeta and 13 Jbeta primers. Measured with immunoSEQ multiplex PCR; TCRdb has only the in-frame clones, and not every one. The repertoire consists of about 15,000 clones, with less than 75% occurring once and the leading ten covering roughly a sixth. Trimming pared 7 bases from V and 3 bases from J, leaving 13 bases between. CDR3 length: 13 residues. Per germline, CDR1 SEHNR and CDR2 FQNEAQ (reference sequence). This TCR was recovered from a woman between 50 and 59 years old in good health and CMV-seropositive. The sample taken for sequencing was PBMCs. The chain couples TRBV7-9 to TRBJ2-7; D might be TRBD1 (6 bases). The CDR3 protein is CASNPGQYYEQYF. The CDR3 bases are TGTGCCAGCAATCCCGGACAGTACTACGAGCAGTACTTC.